A selection of T cell receptor beta chains follows, all from one sample in a study of human T cells and chemical hapten exposure. Using its own MiXCR run on the RACE reads, TCRdb lists one record per CDR3 protein. The table includes around 340,000 distinct CDR3 sequences, roughly 6.9% detected once. Sequenced material: whole blood, taken in connection with sensitization to the hapten diphenylcyclopropenone (DPC). Receptors were obtained from a woman between 18 and 30 years old with alopecia areata. Some clones in this sample may be carry-over from other donors' samples. CDR3s leave out the opening cysteine and the closing phenylalanine or tryptophan. A D gene is named only where the DNA matches it firmly. Rows give clone size only sometimes, using once, few, many, or a class for an expanded clone.

clone size	D gene	V gene	J gene	CDR3 protein
many	TRBD1	TRBV6-1	TRBJ2-1	ASSEGVGQGYEQF
many	TRBD1	TRBV20-1	TRBJ1-5	SARDHRGGQPQH
few	-	TRBV6-5	TRBJ1-5	ASSPPGSNQPQH
few	TRBD1	TRBV5-1	TRBJ1-1	ASSLLTGAVNTEAF
few	-	TRBV5-4	TRBJ1-5	ASSSGGDSNQPQH
many	-	TRBV20-1	TRBJ2-7	SAVTGVHEQY
-	TRBD1	TRBV4-2	TRBJ2-3	ASSQAGTGGTDTQY
few	TRBD1	TRBV29-1	TRBJ1-2	SVEDGDRTGYT
few	-	TRBV6-5	TRBJ2-3	ASSYSRLYTDTQY
few	-	TRBV5-5	TRBJ1-5	ASSLVPSGNQPQH
few	TRBD1	TRBV20-1	TRBJ1-4	SARETPRTGHEKLF
few	TRBD2	TRBV3-1	TRBJ2-1	ASSPNTSGEQF
many	TRBD1	TRBV5-1	TRBJ2-7	ASSFGQGLVYEQY
few	-	TRBV10-3	TRBJ2-1	AVRTFTRDEQF
-	-	TRBV12-5	TRBJ1-2	ASGLVSPNYGYT
few	-	TRBV4-2	TRBJ1-4	ASSHVRTGTRGEKLF
many	-	TRBV20-1	TRBJ1-1	GGVRNTEAF
many	-	TRBV2	TRBJ2-6	ASSAQGSSGANVLT
-	-	TRBV6-5	TRBJ1-1	ASSSDSGGGTEAF
many	-	TRBV11-2	TRBJ2-2	ASRMGMTEGELF
-	-	TRBV5-1	TRBJ1-1	ASRLVGNTEAF
-	TRBD1	TRBV20-1	TRBJ2-1	SARVYRGLDANEQF
few	TRBD1	TRBV7-2	TRBJ1-6	ASSLLSGTGGAERSPLH
-	-	TRBV9	TRBJ1-6	ASSPAPGSPLH
few	-	TRBV20-1	TRBJ2-7	SAGQSYEQY
few	-	TRBV5-6	TRBJ2-3	ASSLRAGALLPDTQY
few	TRBD1	TRBV24-1	TRBJ2-2	ATSDLDRANTGELF
-	TRBD2	TRBV20-1	TRBJ2-3	SARAGTSIRTDTQY
many	-	TRBV6-2/TRBV6-3	TRBJ1-6	ASSYNRGGRDSPLH
few	-	TRBV28	TRBJ2-1	ASRSQPYNEQF
-	-	TRBV27	TRBJ2-3	ASSSRLGGDTQY
-	-	TRBV4-3	TRBJ1-2	ASSQVGLQGGDGYT
many	TRBD2	TRBV7-2	TRBJ2-3	ASSLARWRGGGTDTQY
few	-	TRBV5-1	TRBJ1-1	ASTDGVPNTEAF
many	-	TRBV29-1	TRBJ2-7	SVRAGPSYEQY
many	-	TRBV20-1	TRBJ2-4	SAHREIYRNIQY
many	-	TRBV11-2	TRBJ2-5	ASSSFNQGETQY
-	-	TRBV20-1	TRBJ2-6	SAQFSGANVLT
-	TRBD1	TRBV12-3/TRBV12-4	TRBJ1-5	ASTVGTGGKQPQH
many	-	TRBV6-5	TRBJ1-2	ASREGGSYGYT
few	-	TRBV28	TRBJ2-7	ASSLFLPSYEQY
-	TRBD1	TRBV28	TRBJ1-6	ASRWTGANNSPLH
-	-	TRBV10-3	TRBJ1-5	AIREGPTNQPQH
-	TRBD2	TRBV7-2	TRBJ2-5	ASSKRTSGQETQY
-	-	TRBV6-1	TRBJ2-2	ASSELRDGPGELF
-	-	TRBV7-2	TRBJ1-4	ASSSMGLPNEKLF
few	-	TRBV6-5	TRBJ1-1	ASSYSDSSEAF
few	-	TRBV27	TRBJ2-7	ASSLATGSWQY
-	-	TRBV6-2/TRBV6-3	TRBJ1-1	ATNQGTEAF
-	-	TRBV10-3	TRBJ1-4	AISETDRTSNEKLF
-	TRBD1	TRBV6-2/TRBV6-3	TRBJ1-2	ASSYGQGRYGYT
-	-	TRBV7-6	TRBJ1-1	ASSLEEGIGTEAF
few	TRBD2	TRBV27	TRBJ2-1	ASSKSAGGSYNEQF
-	-	TRBV5-1	TRBJ2-7	ASSPEGQEQY
-	-	TRBV28	TRBJ1-1	ASSLFQGGAF
few	-	TRBV5-1	TRBJ2-3	ASSPEDPFVNTQY